Shown below are 20 T cell receptor beta chains from a single sample sequenced in a study of molecular identifiers for immune sequencing clone quantification. TCRdb itself ran the PCR reads through MiXCR, one entry per CDR3 protein. The sample has tens of thousands of distinct CDR3 sequences; roughly a fifth are singletons. The sequenced sample was naive CD8+ T cells from blood, with Jurkat cell RNA spiked in. This sample's subset: FACS-sorted CD8+CD4-CCR7+CD45RA+ naive T cells. The source of these receptors is a human donor in good health. Some libraries in this study had Jurkat cell RNA spiked in.

Comment on this clonotype: A read error may be the cause here, since a much bigger clone is one base away. The chain combines TRBV7-6 with TRBJ2-2; TRBD2 aligns across 11 bases. Looked up from germline, CDR1 is SGHVS and CDR2 is FNYEAQ. The CDR3 length is 15 residues. The CDR3 spells CASSKTSGNTGGLFF. The CDR3 region has the DNA TGTGCCAGCAGCAAGACTAGCGGGAACACCGGGGGGCTGTTTTTT.

This clonotype was counted at least ten times. The chain couples TRBV29-1 to TRBJ2-2; no firm D call. The CDR3 has 15 residues. Germline CDR1 and CDR2: SQVTM and ANQGSEA. Trimming shortened V by 2 bases and J by 0 bases, and 10 bases separated the two germline ends. The CDR3 DNA is TGCAGCGTTGAATCAGGAAACGCGAACACCGGGGAGCTGTTTTTT. This sequence encodes CSVESGNANTGELFF.

This clonotype turned up a few times. V is TRBV18 and J is TRBJ2-1; 9 nucleotides line up with TRBD1. Losses at the gene ends were 4 bases for V and 5 bases for J; bases not matched to a gene: 12. The CDR3 has 17 amino acids. Germline CDR1 KGHSH, CDR2 LQKENI. CDR3 in amino acids: CASSHGTGFSSDNEQFF. CDR3 nucleotide sequence: TGTGCCAGCTCACACGGGACAGGGTTCTCGTCGGACAATGAGCAGTTCTTC.

This clonotype was counted only a few times. A read error is likely, as this CDR3 ends without the conserved phenylalanine or tryptophan. The gene calls are TRBV7-6 and TRBJ1-6, with D maybe TRBD1 (5 bases). There are 16 residues in the CDR3. Germline-derived CDR1 and CDR2 are SGHVS and FNYEAQ. V was pared by 5 bases and J by 3 bases, with 14 bases between. Here the CDR3 DNA reads TGTGCCAGCAGCCCAAGGCAGGGCCTCTATAATTCACCCCTCCACCTT. This codes for CASSPRQGLYNSPLHL.

Comments on this clonotype: A read error is possible here, since a much larger clone lies one base away. The chain uses TRBV19 and TRBJ1-3; no firm D call. The germline CDR1 and CDR2 sequences are LNHDA and SQIVND (reference sequence). The CDR3 extends over 14 amino acids. Here the CDR3 DNA reads TGTGCCAGTAGAATAGGATCCTCTGGAAACACCATATATTTT. It is translated as CASRIGSSGNTIYF.

This clonotype was detected a few times. The chain joins TRBV27 to TRBJ2-7; no clear D gene. This CDR3 contains 14 residues. Germline CDR1 and CDR2: MNHEY and SMNVEV (reference sequence). The V end lost 8 bases, the J end lost 0 bases, and 14 bases lay between the germline ends. CDR3 bases: TGTGCCAGCTCAGAGACCCTGAGCTCCTACGAGCAGTACTTC. Translation: CASSETLSSYEQYF.

This clonotype was detected a few times. This may stem from a read error, because a much larger clone lies one nucleotide away. J is TRBJ2-1 and V is TRBV7-2; no firm D call. V was trimmed by 2 bases and J by 5 bases, leaving 7 bases between them. The CDR3 is 13 amino acids. Germline CDR1 reads SGHTA; CDR2 reads FQGNSA. In DNA form, the CDR3 reads TGTGCCAGCAGCTTACTCCGCCACAATGAGCAGTTCTTC. The encoded protein is CASSLLRHNEQFF.

As regards this clonotype: Being one base from a much bigger clone, this may be a read error. V and J are TRBV5-3 and TRBJ2-3; possible D gene TRBD1, 5 bases. TRBV5-3 is annotated as an ORF whose role is uncertain. The CDR3 length is 18 residues. The CDR3 here is CASSLGRTGFFSTDAQYF. For the CDR3, the DNA is TGTGCCAGCAGCTTGGGGCGCACAGGATTCTTCAGCACAGATGCGCAGTATTTT.

The chain carries TRBV27 and TRBJ2-7; TRBD1 agrees at 7 bases. The CDR3 is 14 amino acids. J gave up 3 bases and V 5 bases, and 7 bases lay outside the gene matches. In germline, CDR1 is MNHEY, CDR2 SMNVEV (reference sequence). The CDR3 DNA reads TGTGCCAGCAGTGCCGGGACAGACTACTACGAGCAGTACTTC. It encodes CASSAGTDYYEQYF.

The J gene is TRBJ2-5, the V gene TRBV7-8, with D possibly matching TRBD2 (6 bases). Germline lookup yields CDR1 SGHVS and CDR2 FQNEAQ. V was clipped by 5 bases and J by 5 bases, with 15 bases between them. This CDR3 contains 14 residues. The CDR3 sequence is CASSPWGVRETQYF. For the CDR3, the DNA is TGTGCCAGCAGCCCATGGGGGGTCCGGGAGACCCAGTACTTC.

This sequence joins TRBV7-9 and TRBJ2-2, with TRBD1 matching 11 bases. V trimming: 3 bases; J trimming: 3 bases; junction bases outside the gene matches: 9. Germline CDR1 reads SEHNR; CDR2 reads FQNEAQ (reference sequence). The CDR3 sequence is 18 residues long. CDR3 loop: CASSFFGTGGIDTGELFF. In DNA, the CDR3 is TGTGCCAGCAGCTTTTTCGGGACAGGGGGTATTGACACCGGGGAGCTGTTTTTT. The whole variable domain, filled in from reference TRBV7-9 and TRBJ2-2, reads DTGVSQNPRHKITKRGQNVTFRCDPISEHNRLYWYRQTLGQGPEFLTYFQNEAQLEKSRLLSDRFSAERPKGSFSTLEIQRTEQGDSAMYLCASSFFGTGGIDTGELFFGEGSRLTVL.

This chain joins TRBV9 and TRBJ2-3; no clear D gene. V was shortened by 0 bases and J by 1 base, with 9 bases between the two germline ends. This CDR3 has 15 residues. CDR1 and CDR2 from the germline V gene are SGDLS and YYNGEE. The CDR3: CASSVGIYRTDTQYF. The CDR3 DNA follows: TGTGCCAGCAGCGTAGGAATCTACCGCACAGATACGCAGTATTTT.

This clonotype was seen a handful of times. V is TRBV5-1 and J is TRBJ2-1; weak D call: TRBD1 (5 bases). CDR3 length equals 15 residues. V lost 0 bases, J lost 0 bases, and 7 bases lay in between. Germline CDR1 SGHRS, CDR2 YFSETQ. The DNA of the CDR3 is TGCGCCAGCAGCTTGGGACAGAGCTCCTACAATGAGCAGTTCTTC. It specifies CASSLGQSSYNEQFF.

As to this clonotype: One end of the junction is discordant with germline, which a read error may explain. The chain links TRBV27 to TRBJ2-3; TRBD1 aligns across 10 bases. In germline, CDR1 is MNHEY, CDR2 SMNVEV (reference sequence). This CDR3 is built from 15 residues. CDR3: CASSLSGTGASGEYF. The CDR3 DNA is TGTGCCAGCAGTTTGTCCGGGACAGGGGCTTCCGGGGAGTACTTT.

The sample holds many counts of this clonotype. The gene calls are TRBV20-1 and TRBJ2-3, with 16 bases fitting TRBD2. The CDR3 extends over 17 amino acids. Germline loops: CDR1 DFQATT, CDR2 SNEGSKA (reference sequence). J was trimmed by 3 bases and V by 6 bases; bases with no gene match: 9. The CDR3 nucleotides are TGCAGTGCCACGGGACTAGCGGGAGGGGTGCGGACAGATACGCAGTATTTT. This translates into CSATGLAGGVRTDTQYF.

This clonotype came up many times. Here the CDR3 reads CASSYSSSLTDTQYF. Here the CDR3 DNA reads TGTGCCAGCAGTTACTCGTCTAGCCTCACAGATACGCAGTATTTT. The chain links TRBV6-5 to TRBJ2-3, with D perhaps TRBD2 (5 bases). This CDR3 region has 15 residues. V lost 0 bases and J 2 bases, leaving 9 bases between the germline ends. CDR1 and CDR2 (germline): MNHEY, SVGAGI.

This clonotype was counted many times. This chain connects TRBV12-3 or TRBV12-4 to TRBJ2-3; D is possibly TRBD1 (5 bases). The CDR3 consists of 14 residues. The ends were cut back, 4 bases at V and 3 bases at J, with 11 bases in the middle. The CDR3 sequence is CASSSRRATDTQYF. Here the CDR3 DNA reads TGTGCCAGCAGTTCCCGCAGGGCTACAGATACGCAGTATTTT.

This clonotype showed up just once. One junction end does not reproduce the germline sequence, and a read error may be involved. The J gene is TRBJ2-7, the V gene TRBV29-1; the match to TRBD1 covers 9 bases. There are 13 residues in the CDR3. The V gene's germline CDR1 is SQVTM and CDR2 ANQGSEA. The CDR3 protein is CSVSGTGYSEQCF. CDR3 nucleotides: TGCAGCGTTTCCGGGACAGGGTACTCCGAGCAGTGCTTC.

This clonotype appeared many times. The rearrangement joins TRBV28 to TRBJ2-3; D unclear. There are 14 residues in the CDR3. Germline CDR1 MDHEN, CDR2 SYDVKM. The V and J ends lost 4 bases and 0 bases respectively, with 8 bases between them. The CDR3, as DNA: TGTGCCAGCAGTTCCTGGACCAGCACAGATACGCAGTATTTT. Its translation is CASSSWTSTDTQYF.

The chain combines TRBV7-9 with TRBJ2-7; unclear D gene. CDR1 and CDR2 (germline): SEHNR, FQNEAQ (reference sequence). This CDR3 has 14 amino acids. Trimming pared 1 base from V and 2 bases from J, leaving 9 bases between. The CDR3, as DNA: TGTGCCAGCAGCTTAGGCGACGAAGCCTACGAGCAGTACTTC. Residues: CASSLGDEAYEQYF. The whole variable domain, remainder taken from reference TRBV7-9 and TRBJ2-7, is DTGVSQNPRHKITKRGQNVTFRCDPISEHNRLYWYRQTLGQGPEFLTYFQNEAQLEKSRLLSDRFSAERPKGSFSTLEIQRTEQGDSAMYLCASSLGDEAYEQYFGPGTRLTVT.